These 23 T cell receptor beta chains originate from one sample sequenced in a study of blood T cell repertoires in COVID-19. Method: immunoSEQ multiplex PCR; TCRdb's copy keeps in-frame clones and lacks some. The repertoire holds over 250,000 clones, with 70% to 75% as singletons. Sequenced input: peripheral blood. The receptors were gathered from a woman older than 75 with acute or convalescent COVID-19.

V and J are TRBV3-1 (or the pseudogene TRBV3-2) and TRBJ1-5; the D gene is possibly TRBD1 (5 bases). Germline V gene sequence: CDR1 LGHDT, CDR2 YNNKEL (reference sequence). This CDR3 contains 16 residues. Trimming left V 0 bases short and J 2 bases short, with 11 bases between. The CDR3 DNA reads as TGTGCCAGCAGCCAAGACGGGGGAAGTGGCAATCAGCCCCAGCATTTT. The encoded protein is CASSQDGGSGNQPQHF.

The chain recombines TRBV6-5 with TRBJ2-3, with D unclear. This CDR3 is 13 amino acids long. Per the germline V gene, CDR1 is MNHEY and CDR2 is SVGAGI. The germline V and J ends were trimmed by 6 bases and 1 base, with 8 bases remaining between them. The CDR3 protein is CASSLAGTDTQYF. CDR3 nucleotide sequence: TGTGCCAGCAGCCTGGCGGGCACAGATACGCAGTATTTT.

The CDR3 DNA is TGTGCCAGCAGCCCCGGGACAGGGGTTCAGCCCCAGCATTTT. This gives the protein CASSPGTGVQPQHF. The chain couples TRBV6-4 to TRBJ1-5, with 10 bases matching TRBD1. Germline values: CDR1 MRHNA, CDR2 SNTAGT. J gave up 6 bases and V 6 bases, and 5 bases lay outside the gene matches. The CDR3 contains 14 residues.

This clone appeared a few times. The chain uses TRBV7-9 and TRBJ1-1, with a possible D match to TRBD1 (5 bases). The V gene's germline CDR1 is SEHNR and CDR2 FQNEAQ (reference sequence). This CDR3 spans 14 amino acids. Trimming stripped 1 base from V and 2 bases from J, with 8 bases between. CDR3 DNA: TGTGCCAGCAGCTTAGGGGGCAGAAACACTGAAGCTTTCTTT. Amino acids: CASSLGGRNTEAFF.

V and J are TRBV18 and TRBJ1-3; D gene unclear. Germline V gene data show CDR1 as KGHSH and CDR2 as LQKENI. The CDR3 covers 16 residues. The V end lost 3 bases, the J end lost 0 bases, and 12 bases lay between the germline ends. CDR3 in amino acids: CASSPREAASGNTIYF. The DNA for the CDR3 is TGTGCCAGCTCACCTCGTGAGGCGGCCTCTGGAAACACCATATATTTT.

J is TRBJ2-7 and V is TRBV7-9, with 9 bases that match TRBD1. Trimming took 7 bases from V and 2 from J; bases not matched to a gene: 6. The CDR3 contains 14 residues. CDR1 and CDR2 from the germline V gene are SEHNR and FQNEAQ (reference sequence). CDR3 amino acids: CASTLTGGTYEQYF. As DNA, the CDR3 is TGTGCCAGCACCCTGACAGGGGGAACCTACGAGCAGTACTTC.

This clone was seen a few times. This chain connects TRBV2 to TRBJ1-2; D call uncertain. The CDR3 covers 11 residues. Germline lookup yields CDR1 SNHLY and CDR2 FYNNEI. V was pared by 3 bases and J by 14 bases, with 13 bases between. The CDR3 DNA sequence: TGTGCCAGCAGTGAGTCTGTTGCTAGTACCTTC. Translated: CASSESVASTF.

The CDR3 DNA is TGTGCCAGCAGTGAAGTGGGCAGGGGGGTCTATGGCTACACCTTC. The encoded protein is CASSEVGRGVYGYTF. The chain employs TRBV2 and TRBJ1-2, with 7 bases matching TRBD1. Trimming at V came to 1 base and at J to 4 bases, leaving 6 bases not matched to a gene. Germline V gene lookup returns CDR1 SNHLY and CDR2 FYNNEI. CDR3 length equals 15 residues.

The chain employs TRBV7-8 and TRBJ1-3, with D uncertain. Germline values: CDR1 SGHVS, CDR2 FQNEAQ. CDR3 length: 15 amino acids. The V and J ends lost 5 bases and 4 bases respectively, with 15 bases between them. In nucleotides, the CDR3 is TGTGCCAGCAGCCCGTCCTGGCCCTTGGGAAACACCATATATTTT. It encodes CASSPSWPLGNTIYF.

The chain combines TRBV7-3 with TRBJ2-2; 7 bases fit TRBD1. This CDR3 is built from 14 residues. Germline CDR1 is SGHTA and CDR2 is FQGTGA. The J segment lost 3 bases and the V segment lost 5 bases, leaving 3 bases of the junction unmatched. For the CDR3, the DNA is TGTGCCAGCAGCAATGGACAGGACACCGGGGAGCTGTTTTTT. Translated, it gives CASSNGQDTGELFF.

This rearrangement joins TRBV4-1 to TRBJ1-5, with TRBD1 matching over 11 bases. The J segment lost 5 bases and the V segment lost 4 bases, leaving 1 base of the junction unmatched. Germline V lookup: CDR1 MGHRA, CDR2 YSYEKL. CDR3 size: 14 residues. As DNA, the CDR3 is TGCGCCAGCAGCCGGGACAGGGGGTATCAGCCCCAGCATTTT. This encodes CASSRDRGYQPQHF.

V and J are TRBV29-1 and TRBJ2-4; a possible D gene is TRBD1 (5 bases). The germline CDR1 and CDR2 sequences are SQVTM and ANQGSEA. Trimming stripped 4 bases from V and 5 bases from J, with 12 bases between. The CDR3 has 13 amino acids. The CDR3 here is CSVGGRGQNIQYF. The CDR3 nucleotides read TGCAGCGTTGGGGGTAGGGGTCAAAACATTCAGTACTTC.

The gene calls are TRBV15 and TRBJ1-2; maybe TRBD1 (6 bases). Germline V CDR1 and CDR2: LNHNV, YYDKDF (reference sequence). V lost 5 bases and J 4 bases, leaving 17 bases between the germline ends. This CDR3 is 15 amino acids long. The CDR3 nucleotides are TGTGCCACCAGCCTAAACGGGGGGGGCGGCTATGGCTACACCTTC. Protein sequence: CATSLNGGGGYGYTF.

J is TRBJ2-3 and V is TRBV6-5; D possibly corresponds to TRBD1 (6 bases). The V end lost 0 bases, the J end lost 6 bases, and 10 bases lay between the germline ends. The CDR3 loop spans 14 amino acids. Germline assignment: CDR1 MNHEY and CDR2 SVGAGI. The CDR3 protein is CASSYSKGEDTQYF. The CDR3 nucleotides are TGTGCCAGCAGTTACTCGAAGGGGGAGGATACGCAGTATTTT.

The rearrangement links TRBV6-1 to TRBJ2-3; unclear D gene. Between the trimmed V and J ends, which lost 1 base and 4 bases, there was a span of 6 bases. The length of the CDR3 is 13 residues. Germline V gene data show CDR1 as MNHNS and CDR2 as SASEGT. CDR3 sequence reads: CASSEESADTQYF. CDR3 nucleotide sequence: TGTGCCAGCAGTGAAGAGAGCGCAGATACGCAGTATTTT.

The rearrangement joins TRBV30 to TRBJ1-3; D is uncertain. The CDR3 extends over 13 amino acids. V lost 8 bases and J 4 bases, leaving 15 bases between the germline ends. The germline gives CDR1 GTSNPN, CDR2 SVGIG (reference sequence). CDR3 residues: CARGPRSGNTIYF. CDR3 coding DNA: TGTGCCCGGGGTCCCAGGTCCGGAAACACCATATATTTT.

The chain links TRBV30 to TRBJ2-5; 9 bases match TRBD2. After removal of 7 bases from V and 1 base from J, the junction contained 1 base not matched to a gene. The CDR3 extends over 12 amino acids. From germline, CDR1 is GTSNPN and CDR2 SVGIG (reference sequence). The CDR3, as DNA: TGTGCCTTGACTAGCGGCCAAGAGACCCAGTACTTC. It is translated as CALTSGQETQYF.

This chain joins TRBV2 and TRBJ1-3; 8 bases agree with TRBD1. This CDR3 region has 16 residues. CDR1 and CDR2 from the germline V gene are SNHLY and FYNNEI. V lost 4 bases to trimming and J lost 4 bases; unmatched junction nucleotides: 9. CDR3 in amino acids: CASSGDRQGLGNTIYF. As DNA, the CDR3 is TGTGCCAGCAGTGGGGATAGACAGGGGCTAGGAAACACCATATATTTT. The full variable domain, with the rest looked up from reference TRBV2 and TRBJ1-3, is EPEVTQTPSHQVTQMGQEVILRCVPISNHLYFYWYRQILGQKVEFLVSFYNNEISEKSEIFDDQFSVERPDGSNFTLKIRSTKLEDSAMYFCASSGDRQGLGNTIYFGEGSWLTVV.

CDR3 in amino acids: CATGQGKMLGNTIYF. CDR3 sequence (DNA): TGTGCCACTGGACAGGGAAAGATGCTTGGAAACACCATATATTTT. The chain combines TRBV19 with TRBJ1-3; 8 nucleotides agree with TRBD1. Unmatched junction bases numbered 11, after V lost 10 bases and J lost 3 bases. From germline, CDR1 is LNHDA and CDR2 SQIVND (reference sequence). There are 15 residues in the CDR3.

V gene TRBV20-1 combines with J gene TRBJ2-4; D is unresolved. Trimming removed 4 bases from V and 0 bases from J, with 10 bases in between. Germline V gene sequence: CDR1 DFQATT, CDR2 SNEGSKA (reference sequence). CDR3 size: 14 residues. The CDR3 nucleotides read TGCAGTGCTAATGAACCGGTAGCCAAAAACATTCAGTACTTC. Amino acid sequence: CSANEPVAKNIQYF.

The V and J genes are TRBV11-2 and TRBJ2-7, with 7 nucleotides matching TRBD1. Unmatched junction bases numbered 10, after V lost 1 base and J lost 10 bases. Germline assignment: CDR1 SGHAT and CDR2 FQNNGV. The CDR3 consists of 14 residues. CDR3 in amino acids: CASSLGPGGSGQYF. CDR3 DNA: TGTGCCAGCAGCTTAGGGCCAGGGGGAAGTGGACAGTACTTC.

This clone was seen just once. The J gene is TRBJ2-1, the V gene TRBV3-1 (or the pseudogene TRBV3-2); D call uncertain. With 3 bases removed from V and 1 base from J, the gap between germline ends came to 10 bases. The CDR3 totals 15 residues. CDR1 is LGHDT, CDR2 YNNKEL, per germline (reference sequence). CDR3 nucleotides: TGTGCCAGCAGCCACCTAGTTACTTCCTACAATGAGCAGTTCTTC. Translating it yields CASSHLVTSYNEQFF.

J is TRBJ2-1 and V is TRBV7-9; D may be TRBD1 (6 bases). Trimming removed 2 bases at V and 9 bases at J, with 8 bases between. The CDR3 has 12 amino acids. Germline loops: CDR1 SEHNR, CDR2 FQNEAQ (reference sequence). The CDR3 DNA reads TGTGCCAGCAGCTTACAAGGGGGTGAGCAGTTCTTC. It yields the protein CASSLQGGEQFF. Supplemented by reference TRBV7-9 and TRBJ2-1, the full variable domain reads DTGVSQNPRHKITKRGQNVTFRCDPISEHNRLYWYRQTLGQGPEFLTYFQNEAQLEKSRLLSDRFSAERPKGSFSTLEIQRTEQGDSAMYLCASSLQGGEQFFGPGTRLTVL.